The next 20 T cell receptor beta chains were all read from a single sample in a study of T cells in women clearing cervical HPV infection. Clones were sequenced by immunoSEQ multiplex PCR, and TCRdb holds only the in-frame ones, with some missing. Recorded for this sample: 40,000 to 55,000 clones. The sequencing input was blood buffy coat. The receptors stem from a woman aged 18 to 69 with a cervical HPV16 infection that either progressed to CIN3+ or cleared (not recorded which).

Comments on this clone: The CDR3 extends 3 residues past the end of the read, so its final part is completed from the germline J gene. The V call is TRBV19, the J call TRBJ1-1, with 7 bases aligning to TRBD1. The germline CDR1 and CDR2 sequences are LNHDA and SQIVND (reference sequence). The junction had 5 bases not matched to a gene; V was cut back by 5 bases and J by 2 bases. The CDR3 is 14 residues long. Partial CDR3 DNA: TGTGCCAGTAGTTCCCGGACAGGAAACACTGAA. This translates into CASSSRTGNTE. The whole CDR3 region reads CASSSRTGNTEAFF.

About this clone: The read stops 3 residues short of the end of the CDR3; the missing end is completed from the germline J gene. This chain joins TRBV7-6 and TRBJ2-1; D is undetermined. Germline lookup yields CDR1 SGHVS and CDR2 FNYEAQ. The CDR3 is 15 residues long. V dropped 1 base and J dropped 0 bases, with 7 bases sitting between them. CDR3 loop: CASSLGQVSYNEQFF. The part of the CDR3 DNA that was read is TGTGCCAGCAGCTTAGGGCAGGTCTCCTACAATGAG.

Notes on this clone: Read coverage stops 3 residues before the CDR3 terminus; the germline J gene supplies the remainder. The rearrangement links TRBV19 to TRBJ2-2, with 11 bases aligning to TRBD1. From germline, CDR1 is LNHDA and CDR2 SQIVND (reference sequence). This CDR3 region has 17 residues. The CDR3 reads CASSIGLGQGADSPLFF. Partial CDR3 DNA: TGTGCCAGTAGTATAGGCCTTGGACAGGGGGCGGATTCACCG.

Of note for this clone: Sequencing ends 3 residues short of the CDR3 end; the germline J gene provides the rest. The V call is TRBV9, the J call TRBJ2-5; 8 bases map to TRBD2. The CDR3 runs to 15 residues. V was clipped by 0 bases and J by 0 bases; unmatched bases: 1. Germline assignment: CDR1 SGDLS and CDR2 YYNGEE. The CDR3 region is CASSVAGGDQETQYF. CDR3 DNA (partial): TGTGCCAGCAGCGTAGCGGGGGGGGACCAAGAGACC.

Of note for this clone: Read data end 3 residues before the CDR3 end; the end is taken from the germline J gene. The rearrangement links TRBV3-1 (or the pseudogene TRBV3-2) to TRBJ1-2, with D maybe TRBD1 (5 bases). The length of the CDR3 is 15 residues. V lost 2 bases and J 4 bases, leaving 14 bases between the germline ends. Germline-derived CDR1 and CDR2 are LGHDT and YNNKEL (reference sequence). This CDR3 reads CASSQQGGQPYGYTF. The CDR3 DNA, read in part, is TGTGCCAGCAGCCAACAGGGAGGGCAGCCCTATGGC.

Remarks on this clone: The read falls 3 residues short of the CDR3 end, and the missing part is taken from the germline J gene. This sequence joins TRBV20-1 and TRBJ2-3, with a tentative D call TRBD1 (6 bases). Looked up from germline, CDR1 is DFQATT and CDR2 is SNEGSKA (reference sequence). The CDR3 has 13 residues. The CDR3 bases that were read are TGCAGTGTTGAGGGGGTCACTTTAGAGACG. As protein: CSVEGVTLET. The whole CDR3 protein reads CSVEGVTLETQYF.

About this clone: The read halts 3 residues ahead of the CDR3 end, with the missing end drawn from the germline J gene. The J gene is TRBJ2-4, the V gene TRBV7-2; D possibly corresponds to TRBD2 (5 bases). Germline-derived CDR1 and CDR2 are SGHTA and FQGNSA. This CDR3 contains 15 residues. The CDR3 loop is CASSFGEVRSYGQYF. CDR3 DNA, as far as it was read: TGTGCCAGCAGCTTCGGGGAAGTAAGATCCTATGGT.

Regarding this clone: The read finishes 3 residues shy of the CDR3 end, and the germline J gene is used to complete it. The rearrangement joins TRBV19 to TRBJ2-3; D ambiguous. CDR1 is LNHDA and CDR2 is SQIVND in the germline V gene (reference sequence). The CDR3 loop spans 14 amino acids. The covered CDR3 bases are TGTGCCAGTAGTATGGGCAGGTACAATCAGCCG. This sequence encodes CASSMGRYNQP. The full CDR3 sequence reads CASSMGRYNQPQYF. Combining the CDR3 with reference TRBV19 and TRBJ2-3 gives the whole variable domain DGGITQSPKYLFRKEGQNVTLSCEQNLNHDAMYWYRQDPGQGLRLIYYSQIVNDFQKGDIAEGYSVSREKKESFPLTVTSAQKNPTAFYLCASSMGRYNQPQYFGPGTRLTVL.

The CDR3 DNA, read in part, is TGTGCCAGCAGCTCTACCGGGGGGACCACAGATACG. Translated, it gives CASSSTGGTTDT. The entire CDR3 sequence reads CASSSTGGTTDTQYF. The chain uses TRBV9 and TRBJ2-3; 7 bases line up with TRBD2. The CDR3 is cut off 3 residues early in the read; its end comes from the germline J gene. Trimming at V came to 4 bases and at J to 2 bases, leaving 7 bases not matched to a gene. CDR3 length: 15 amino acids. Germline values: CDR1 SGDLS, CDR2 YYNGEE.

In regard to this clone: With the read ending 3 residues before the CDR3 end, the germline J gene is used to fill in that end. V and J are TRBV20-1 and TRBJ2-3; the match to TRBD1 covers 8 bases. Germline CDR1 and CDR2: DFQATT and SNEGSKA (reference sequence). The CDR3 covers 14 residues. Incomplete CDR3 DNA: TGCAGTGCTGCGGACAGGGTATACCAAGAGACG. It encodes CSAADRVYQET. The entire CDR3 protein is CSAADRVYQETQYF.

With regard to this clone: The read terminates 3 residues before the CDR3 end, so the remaining end is supplied by the germline J gene. The rearrangement joins TRBV2 to TRBJ1-4; 9 bases line up with TRBD1. This CDR3 contains 15 residues. J was trimmed by 7 bases and V by 5 bases; bases with no gene match: 8. Germline V gene sequence: CDR1 SNHLY, CDR2 FYNNEI. The CDR3 DNA, read in part, is TGTGCCAGCAGTCCTCGGACAGGGGAGAGTGAAAAA. Its protein is CASSPRTGESEK. The whole CDR3 region reads CASSPRTGESEKLFF.

About this clone: Read data end 3 residues before the CDR3 end; the end is taken from the germline J gene. The chain couples TRBV20-1 to TRBJ2-5; 8 nucleotides match TRBD2. The trim removed 1 base at V and 2 bases at J, leaving 6 bases unmatched. The germline V gene encodes CDR1 DFQATT and CDR2 SNEGSKA (reference sequence). This CDR3 comprises 15 residues. CDR3 bases read: TGCAGTGCTAGAGCTAGCGGGTCATCGCAAGAGACC. It codes for CSARASGSSQET. The full CDR3 sequence reads CSARASGSSQETQYF.

CDR3 bases read: TGTGCCAGCACGCAGGGACAGGGAGGCGATTATGAG. Translated: CASTQGQGGDYE. The entire CDR3 protein is CASTQGQGGDYEQFF. This chain links TRBV7-9 with TRBJ2-1; 9 bases agree with TRBD1. The read is 3 residues too short to cover the CDR3 end, so that end is filled in from the germline J gene. Looked up from germline, CDR1 is SEHNR and CDR2 is FQNEAQ (reference sequence). The CDR3 has 15 residues. The V and J ends lost 7 bases and 8 bases, in that order; junction bases with no gene match: 12.

As regards this clone: The CDR3 extends 3 residues past the end of the read, so its final part is completed from the germline J gene. This chain links TRBV19 with TRBJ2-1, with D perhaps matching TRBD1 (5 bases). The germline CDR1 and CDR2 sequences are LNHDA and SQIVND (reference sequence). Trimming removed 4 bases from V and 5 bases from J, with 9 bases in between. The CDR3 length is 13 residues. CDR3 bases read: TGTGCCAGTAGTACGACAGTTCACAATGAG. Translation: CASSTTVHNE. The entire CDR3 reads CASSTTVHNEQFF.

For this clone: Read data end 3 residues before the CDR3 end; the end is taken from the germline J gene. The chain joins TRBV6-2 or TRBV6-3 to TRBJ1-2; D possibly corresponds to TRBD1 (5 bases). The CDR3 runs 12 residues. Germline CDR1 MNHEY, CDR2 SVGEGT. CDR3 region: CASSLPGLGYTF. Incomplete CDR3 DNA: TGTGCCAGCAGCCTTCCAGGGTTGGGC.

Turning to this clone: Sequencing ends 3 residues short of the CDR3 end; the germline J gene provides the rest. This rearrangement joins TRBV5-1 to TRBJ2-7; 10 positions agree with TRBD1. V was clipped by 0 bases and J by 3 bases; unmatched bases: 0. Germline V gives CDR1 SGHRS, CDR2 YFSETQ. The CDR3 has 14 amino acids. The CDR3 DNA, read in part, is TGCGCCAGCAGCTTGGGGGACAGGGGCTACGAG. Protein product: CASSLGDRGYE. The CDR3, in full, reads CASSLGDRGYEQYF.

Concerning this clone itself: The read gets to within 3 residues of the CDR3 end, and the germline J gene fills in the rest. The J gene is TRBJ2-2, the V gene TRBV12-5, with TRBD1 identical over 9 bases. V gave up 7 bases and J gave up 3 bases; unmatched junction bases: 6. The germline CDR1 and CDR2 sequences are LGHNT and FRNRAP. The CDR3 totals 15 residues. CDR3 DNA, as far as it was read: TGTGCTAGTGCCCCGGGACAGGGTCACACCGGGGAG. Protein: CASAPGQGHTGE. The whole CDR3 region reads CASAPGQGHTGELFF. Full variable domain (missing parts from reference TRBV12-5 and TRBJ2-2): DARVTQTPRHKVTEMGQEVTMRCQPILGHNTVFWYRQTMMQGLELLAYFRNRAPLDDSGMPKDRFSAEMPDATLATLKIQPSEPRDSAVYFCASAPGQGHTGELFFGEGSRLTVL.

As regards this clone: The read gets to within 3 residues of the CDR3 end, and the germline J gene fills in the rest. The V gene is TRBV2, the J gene TRBJ2-2; the match to TRBD1 covers 8 bases. The CDR3 has 16 amino acids. Germline V gene sequence: CDR1 SNHLY, CDR2 FYNNEI. Unmatched junction bases numbered 9, after V lost 6 bases and J lost 3 bases. This chain's CDR3 is CASSPRTGHYTGELFF. Incomplete CDR3 DNA: TGTGCCAGCAGCCCCCGGACAGGGCACTACACCGGGGAG.

In the case of this clone: Read coverage stops 3 residues before the CDR3 terminus; the germline J gene supplies the remainder. The chain joins TRBV5-4 to TRBJ2-6, with D unresolved. The germline V gene has CDR1 SGHNT and CDR2 YYREEE (reference sequence). The V and J ends lost 0 bases and 4 bases respectively, with 8 bases between them. There are 15 residues in the CDR3. The CDR3 DNA, read in part, is TGTGCCAGCAGCTTGGCAGGAACCGGGGCCAACGTC. It codes for CASSLAGTGANV. The entire CDR3 protein reads CASSLAGTGANVLTF.

On this clone: The read halts 3 residues ahead of the CDR3 end, with the missing end drawn from the germline J gene. The chain couples TRBV7-9 to TRBJ2-7; D call uncertain. Trimming took 4 bases from V and 2 from J, leaving 15 bases between them. CDR1 is SEHNR, CDR2 FQNEAQ, per germline (reference sequence). This CDR3 has 15 residues. The sequenced part of the CDR3 DNA is TGTGCCAGCAGCTCCCTCTTAGGGCCAACCTACGAG. Encoded protein: CASSSLLGPTYE. The entire CDR3 reads CASSSLLGPTYEQYF.